This T cell receptor (beta chain) was recorded in a study of a mutant IDH1 vaccine in newly diagnosed glioma. Background on the study: Patients were started on vaccination 4-6 weeks after radiotherapy alone, or with temozolomide cycles. Notes on the study in general: Whatever changes occurred in top peripheral T cell clonotypes seemed unrelated to pseudoprogression.

The ends were cut back, 1 base at V and 0 bases at J, with 4 bases in the middle. The CDR3 runs to 13 residues. Per germline, CDR1 MNHEY and CDR2 SMNVEV (reference sequence). Time point given: week 11, during vaccination. In the vaccine, a single dose held 300 ug of the mutant IDH1 20-mer peptide, along with topical imiquimod. Profiling relied on immunoSEQ multiplex PCR, and the TCRdb table lists in-frame clones only, not all of them. Among about 60,000 clones listed, about 84% were seen once. For this clone: Its target is not known.

The source of this sequence is a man under 40 with glioma. This rearrangement joins TRBV27 to TRBJ2-7; D is ambiguous. The sequences come from PBMCs, collected from a glioma patient whose treatment included an IDH1 peptide vaccine. The CDR3 DNA reads TGTGCCAGCAGTTTATACGACTCCTACGAGCAGTACTTC. Protein product: CASSLYDSYEQYF.